This TCR beta chain was recorded in a study of blood T cell repertoires in COVID-19. The junction had 4 bases not matched to a gene; V was cut back by 5 bases and J by 0 bases. Per the germline V gene, CDR1 is MDHEN and CDR2 is SYDVKM. There are 14 residues in the CDR3. Clones were read by immunoSEQ multiplex PCR, and TCRdb kept only the in-frame ones, dropping some. The data contain 130,000 to 150,000 clones, about 89% of them singletons. The sequence was obtained from a man in his sixties who had recovered from COVID-19. The specimen sequenced was PBMCs or T cells enriched from blood (not recorded which). This chain connects TRBV28 to TRBJ2-7; TRBD2 agrees at 7 bases. The CDR3 region has the DNA TGTGCCAGCAGTCCTAGCGGTTCCTCCTACGAGCAGTACTTC. Translation gives CASSPSGSSYEQYF.